Below are 7 T cell receptor beta chains sequenced from a single sample in a study of T cell responses to AZD1222 COVID-19 vaccine. Assay: immunoSEQ multiplex PCR; the TCRdb copy retains only in-frame clones and omits some. The table includes roughly 80,000 clones, 85% to 90% detected once. Material: peripheral blood, obtained on day 0 of MenACWY control vaccination. The receptors originated from an adult in good health.

This chain joins TRBV19 and TRBJ1-1, with 9 bases fitting TRBD1. V was pared by 7 bases and J by 6 bases, with 15 bases of the junction left unmatched. The CDR3 contains 16 residues. The germline V gene encodes CDR1 LNHDA and CDR2 SQIVND (reference sequence). The CDR3 nucleotides read TGTGCCAGTACCCACCCCCCGGGACAGGGAAGGGCTGAAGCTTTCTTT. Its protein is CASTHPPGQGRAEAFF.

The rearrangement joins TRBV10-1 to TRBJ2-2; the match to TRBD1 covers 8 bases. Germline loops: CDR1 WNHNN, CDR2 SYGVQD (reference sequence). The junction had 8 bases not matched to a gene; V was cut back by 5 bases and J by 6 bases. This CDR3 comprises 15 residues. This CDR3 is CASSPGGGQSGELFF. The CDR3 DNA is TGCGCCAGCAGTCCAGGGGGCGGTCAATCCGGGGAGCTGTTTTTT.

The V and J genes are TRBV19 and TRBJ1-1; D is possibly TRBD1 (5 bases). CDR3 length: 15 residues. Germline V gives CDR1 LNHDA, CDR2 SQIVND (reference sequence). The germline V and J ends were trimmed by 10 bases and 2 bases, with 20 bases remaining between them. The CDR3 sequence is CATGSGPNHNTEAFF. In DNA, the CDR3 is TGTGCCACGGGGTCAGGGCCTAATCATAACACTGAAGCTTTCTTT. The full variable domain, rest sourced from reference TRBV19 and TRBJ1-1, is DGGITQSPKYLFRKEGQNVTLSCEQNLNHDAMYWYRQDPGQGLRLIYYSQIVNDFQKGDIAEGYSVSREKKESFPLTVTSAQKNPTAFYLCATGSGPNHNTEAFFGQGTRLTVV.

The gene calls are TRBV27 and TRBJ2-7; D is uncertain. The CDR3 runs 15 residues. Trimming cost V 2 bases and J 0 bases, with 11 bases left between them. Germline-derived CDR1 and CDR2 are MNHEY and SMNVEV (reference sequence). This CDR3 is CASSLSTASSYEQYF. The CDR3 nucleotides read TGTGCCAGCAGTTTAAGCACGGCGAGCTCCTACGAGCAGTACTTC.

The chain has TRBV11-1 and TRBJ2-1; perhaps TRBD2 as D (6 bases). Germline V CDR1 and CDR2: SGHAT, FQDESV (reference sequence). Trimming removed 3 bases at V and 9 bases at J, with 9 bases between. This CDR3 spans 12 amino acids. The CDR3 reads CASSFLGGEQFF. The CDR3 DNA reads TGTGCCAGCAGCTTTTTGGGGGGTGAGCAGTTCTTC.

This rearrangement joins TRBV29-1 to TRBJ1-5; 7 positions agree with TRBD1. The CDR3 has 14 amino acids. Germline values: CDR1 SQVTM, CDR2 ANQGSEA. Trimming removed 6 bases from V and 2 bases from J; junction bases left unmatched: 7. CDR3 amino acids: CSVVQGGGNQPQHF. The CDR3 bases are TGCAGCGTCGTGCAGGGGGGAGGCAATCAGCCCCAGCATTTT.

CDR3 sequence reads: CASSITGPNGELFF. The CDR3, as DNA: TGTGCCAGTAGTATAACCGGCCCCAACGGGGAGCTGTTTTTT. J is TRBJ2-2 and V is TRBV19; D call uncertain. V lost 2 bases and J 7 bases, leaving 11 bases between the germline ends. This CDR3 contains 14 residues. CDR1 is LNHDA and CDR2 is SQIVND in the germline V gene (reference sequence).